This entry lists 24 T cell receptor beta chains sequenced from one sample in a study of blood T cells in healthy people across ages. A J-beta primer mix and a sample-barcoded 5' primer were used in a second PCR of about 7 to 12 cycles. MiXCR was run by TCRdb on the 5' RACE reads, yielding one entry per CDR3 protein. The data hold about 1.4 million distinct CDR3 sequences, with approximately 59% observed a single time. Material: blood. These TCRs come from a man aged 18 to 29 in good health.

The chain couples TRBV11-2 to TRBJ2-3, with 8 bases that match TRBD2. The CDR3 is 17 residues long. Looked up from germline, CDR1 is SGHAT and CDR2 is FQNNGV. With 1 base clipped from V and 0 bases from J, the junction kept 6 bases outside the gene matches. CDR3 nucleotide sequence: TGTGCCAGCAGCTTAGCGATTAGCGGGACTAGCACAGATACGCAGTATTTT. Amino acids: CASSLAISGTSTDTQYF. The full variable domain, in which reference TRBV11-2 and TRBJ2-3 provide the parts outside the CDR3, is EAGVAQSPRYKIIEKRQSVAFWCNPISGHATLYWYQQILGQGPKLLIQFQNNGVVDDSQLPKDRFSAERLKGVDSTLKIQPAKLEDSAVYLCASSLAISGTSTDTQYFGPGTRLTVL.

The chain employs TRBV4-1 and TRBJ1-5; weak D call: TRBD1 (5 bases). The V and J ends lost 6 bases and 4 bases respectively, with 16 bases between them. Germline CDR1 MGHRA, CDR2 YSYEKL. CDR3 size: 15 residues. The CDR3 nucleotides read TGCGCCAGCAGACCGCAGGGACGGGGTAATCAGCCCCAGCATTTT. Its protein is CASRPQGRGNQPQHF.

This clonotype has more than one count but fewer than ten. The CDR3 DNA follows: TGCAGCGTTGAACCGGAATACAATGAGCAGTTCTTC. Its translation: CSVEPEYNEQFF. This chain uses TRBV29-1 with TRBJ2-1; D is uncertain. The CDR3 spans 12 residues. The V end was cut by 2 bases, the J end by 4 bases, with 6 bases between. Germline CDR1 SQVTM, CDR2 ANQGSEA.

The J gene is TRBJ1-1, the V gene TRBV29-1; TRBD1 matches 9 bases. The CDR3 contains 14 residues. The V segment lost 6 bases and the J segment 0 bases; nucleotides outside the gene matches: 5. Germline loops: CDR1 SQVTM, CDR2 ANQGSEA. The CDR3 sequence is CSVAGTGMNTEAFF. The CDR3 bases are TGCAGCGTCGCAGGGACAGGGATGAACACTGAAGCTTTCTTT.

The gene calls are TRBV6-7 and TRBJ1-2; TRBD1 aligns across 7 bases. TRBV6-7 is labeled an ORF, and its function is uncertain. This CDR3 contains 15 residues. Trimming took 2 bases from V and 7 from J; bases not matched to a gene: 10. The CDR3 sequence is CASSYRCRGGSGYTF. The CDR3 bases are TGTGCCAGCAGTTACAGGTGCAGGGGGGGAAGTGGCTACACCTTC.

This chain joins TRBV6-2 or TRBV6-3 and TRBJ2-4; D may be TRBD2 (6 bases). The end of the DNA aligns better with TRBJ2-5, so the J call may be wrong. The CDR3 loop spans 18 amino acids. CDR1 is MNHEY and CDR2 is SVGEGT in the germline V gene. The CDR3 bases are TGTGCCAGCAGCCAAGGGATTCGTCGTGGGAGGACCCAAGAGACCCAGTACTTC. Protein product: CASSQGIRRGRTQETQYF.

The chain uses TRBV29-1 and TRBJ2-7, with a possible D match to TRBD1 (8 bases). V lost 5 bases and J lost 7, with 15 bases in between. This CDR3 comprises 12 residues. Germline CDR1 SQVTM, CDR2 ANQGSEA. The CDR3 DNA is TGCAGCGTTCAGGGGGCGGGGGAAGAGCAGTACTTC. It translates to CSVQGAGEEQYF.

The J gene is TRBJ1-1, the V gene TRBV5-1; 10 nucleotides agree with TRBD1. CDR1 is SGHRS and CDR2 is YFSETQ in the germline V gene. Trimming at V came to 5 bases and at J to 4 bases, leaving 11 bases not matched to a gene. This CDR3 is built from 16 residues. The CDR3: CASSSTGTGVVTEAFF. CDR3 sequence (DNA): TGCGCCAGCAGTTCAACCGGGACAGGGGTGGTCACTGAAGCTTTCTTT.

J is TRBJ2-2 and V is TRBV20-1; no firm D call. Trimming took off 1 base at V and 5 bases at J, with 11 bases between the two ends. CDR3 length: 14 residues. CDR1 DFQATT and CDR2 SNEGSKA come from the germline V gene (reference sequence). The CDR3 here is CSARVASPTGELFF. CDR3 nucleotide sequence: TGCAGTGCTAGAGTGGCGAGCCCGACCGGGGAGCTGTTTTTT.

V usage is TRBV3-1 and J usage is TRBJ1-6; a weak D match, TRBD1 (5 bases). V gave up 1 base and J gave up 7 bases, with 17 bases separating them. Per the germline V gene, CDR1 is LGHDT and CDR2 is YNNKEL (reference sequence). The CDR3 is 17 amino acids. The CDR3 region has the DNA TGTGCCAGCAGCCAAGGGAACAGGACACCGGGGAATTCACCCCTCCACTTT. It is translated as CASSQGNRTPGNSPLHF. The full variable domain, with the rest looked up from reference TRBV3-1 and TRBJ1-6, is DTAVSQTPKYLVTQMGNDKSIKCEQNLGHDTMYWYKQDSKKFLKIMFSYNNKELIINETVPNRFSPKSPDKAHLNLHINSLELGDSAVYFCASSQGNRTPGNSPLHFGNGTRLTVT.

The chain employs TRBV2 and TRBJ1-1, with D maybe TRBD1 (5 bases). Germline CDR1 SNHLY, CDR2 FYNNEI. The CDR3 loop spans 12 amino acids. The V end lost 10 bases, the J end lost 0 bases, and 9 bases lay between the germline ends. CDR3 bases: TGTGCCAACAGACAGATGAACACTGAAGCTTTCTTT. This sequence encodes CANRQMNTEAFF. Full variable domain (rest looked up from reference TRBV2 and TRBJ1-1): EPEVTQTPSHQVTQMGQEVILRCVPISNHLYFYWYRQILGQKVEFLVSFYNNEISEKSEIFDDQFSVERPDGSNFTLKIRSTKLEDSAMYFCANRQMNTEAFFGQGTRLTVV.

V usage is TRBV29-1 and J usage is TRBJ2-2; possibly TRBD1 for D (6 bases). Trimming left V 3 bases short and J 6 bases short, with 11 bases between. There are 13 residues in the CDR3. Germline loops: CDR1 SQVTM, CDR2 ANQGSEA. The CDR3 is CSVDPDRSGELFF. CDR3 DNA sequence: TGCAGCGTTGATCCAGACAGGTCCGGGGAGCTGTTTTTT.

V and J are TRBV4-1 and TRBJ2-1; D not certain. The CDR3 totals 13 residues. CDR1 and CDR2 from the germline V gene are MGHRA and YSYEKL. With 0 bases removed from V and 8 bases from J, the gap between germline ends came to 8 bases. This CDR3 is CASSQETLDEQFF. As DNA, the CDR3 is TGCGCCAGCAGCCAAGAGACTCTAGATGAGCAGTTCTTC.

The CDR3 here is CASSLLGTEGTQYF. Here the CDR3 DNA reads TGTGCCAGCTCATTACTCGGGACAGAAGGGACCCAGTACTTC. The chain combines TRBV18 with TRBJ2-5, with TRBD1 matching 7 bases. Germline CDR1 reads KGHSH; CDR2 reads LQKENI. This CDR3 comprises 14 residues. The J segment lost 7 bases and the V segment lost 5 bases, leaving 10 bases of the junction unmatched.

The CDR3 DNA reads TGTGCCAGCAGCTTAGGACCGGACAGGAGCTCCTACGAGCAGTACTTC. This codes for CASSLGPDRSSYEQYF. This chain connects TRBV11-2 to TRBJ2-7; TRBD1 matches at 7 bases. J lost 0 bases, V lost 1 base, and 6 bases had no gene match. This CDR3 is built from 16 residues. Germline CDR1 reads SGHAT; CDR2 reads FQNNGV. The whole variable domain, remainder taken from reference TRBV11-2 and TRBJ2-7, is EAGVAQSPRYKIIEKRQSVAFWCNPISGHATLYWYQQILGQGPKLLIQFQNNGVVDDSQLPKDRFSAERLKGVDSTLKIQPAKLEDSAVYLCASSLGPDRSSYEQYFGPGTRLTVT.

This clonotype has ten or more counts. The V call is TRBV6-6, the J call TRBJ1-2; tentative D call: TRBD1 (6 bases). V shed 0 bases and J shed 6 bases, with 8 bases lying between them. Germline-derived CDR1 and CDR2 are MNHNY and SVGAGI (reference sequence). The CDR3 is 13 amino acids. CDR3 in amino acids: CASSYSQGHGYTF. The CDR3 DNA follows: TGTGCCAGCAGTTACTCACAGGGTCATGGCTACACCTTC.

This clonotype has more than one count but fewer than ten. The rearrangement uses TRBV4-2 and TRBJ1-2, with TRBD1 identical over 10 bases. Germline V lookup: CDR1 LGHNA, CDR2 YNFKEQ. CDR3 length equals 14 residues. After removal of 1 base from V and 7 bases from J, the junction contained 3 bases not matched to a gene. This CDR3 reads CASSQVGQGIGYTF. The CDR3 coding sequence is TGTGCCAGCAGCCAAGTGGGACAGGGGATTGGCTACACCTTC.

This rearrangement joins TRBV25-1 to TRBJ1-4, with a tentative D call TRBD1 (5 bases). This CDR3 region has 16 residues. CDR1 and CDR2 (germline): MGHDK, SYGVNS. Trimming cost V 3 bases and J 3 bases, with 14 bases left between them. The CDR3 sequence: CASSEPSGGANEKLFF. The CDR3 bases are TGTGCCAGCAGTGAGCCCTCCGGGGGAGCTAATGAAAAACTGTTTTTT.

The rearrangement joins TRBV29-1 to TRBJ1-1, with D possibly matching TRBD1 (6 bases). Looked up from germline, CDR1 is SQVTM and CDR2 is ANQGSEA. The CDR3 is 12 residues long. CDR3 nucleotides: TGCGGGGCCAACGAGGGGGTCACTGAAGCTTTCTTT. Translating gives CGANEGVTEAFF.

The chain combines TRBV5-1 with TRBJ2-1; 12 positions agree with TRBD1. Germline V lookup: CDR1 SGHRS, CDR2 YFSETQ. The CDR3 has 16 residues. V was clipped by 5 bases and J by 9 bases; unmatched bases: 12. CDR3 sequence: CASSYPRDRGLGEQFF. CDR3 in DNA: TGCGCCAGCAGTTATCCCCGGGACAGGGGGCTCGGTGAGCAGTTCTTC.

Details on this clonotype: At one of its ends the junction is not consistent with the germline gene, which may arise from a read error. In DNA form, the CDR3 reads TGTGCCAGTAGTTTAAGGTGGGGACAGGGGGCTTTCGAGCAGTACTTC. Translated: CASSLRWGQGAFEQYF. The chain recombines TRBV12-3 or TRBV12-4 with TRBJ2-7; TRBD1 agrees at 12 bases. The CDR3 covers 16 residues.

In this sample, this clonotype turned up a few times. The V and J genes are TRBV27 and TRBJ2-7, with TRBD1 identical over 8 bases. The J segment lost 4 bases and the V segment lost 8 bases, leaving 16 bases of the junction unmatched. Per germline, CDR1 MNHEY and CDR2 SMNVEV (reference sequence). The CDR3 runs to 16 residues. CDR3: CASSPFIGQGVYEQYF. In DNA form, the CDR3 reads TGTGCCAGCTCCCCGTTCATCGGACAGGGCGTTTACGAGCAGTACTTC.

The chain has TRBV12-3 or TRBV12-4 and TRBJ2-4; tentatively, D is TRBD1 (6 bases). This CDR3 spans 14 amino acids. Trimming took off 3 bases at V and 7 bases at J, with 13 bases between the two ends. CDR3 nucleotide sequence: TGTGCCAGCAGTTTTGGGACAAGAGGGAACATTCAGTACTTC. Translating gives CASSFGTRGNIQYF.

This clonotype was detected many times. This chain uses TRBV10-3 with TRBJ2-7, with D uncertain. Trimming shortened V by 0 bases and J by 5 bases, and 5 bases separated the two germline ends. CDR1 and CDR2 from the germline V gene are ENHRY and SYGVKD. The CDR3 runs to 12 residues. Here the CDR3 DNA reads TGTGCCATCAGTGAGTCGACTGACGAGCAGTACTTC. Protein sequence: CAISESTDEQYF.